The TCR beta chain described here comes from a study of shared clonotypes between healthy human individuals. General study points: Enrolling few donors narrowed the genetic and exposure-history diversity that was represented. Measured sharing among donors was expected to vary with sequencing depth. All-four-donor shared clonotypes had higher generation probabilities than non-shared clonotypes did.

Germline CDR1 reads SQVTM; CDR2 reads ANQGSEA. V was pared by 6 bases and J by 4 bases, with 11 bases of the junction left unmatched. This CDR3 contains 14 residues. CD45RO-negative cells were positively selected for CCR7, leaving out terminally differentiated effector memory CD45RA+ cells. In regard to this clone: The target antigen is unknown.

Using immunoSEQ multiplex PCR, the repertoire was profiled, and TCRdb retains in-frame clones only, with some absent. The sample carries about 2.1 million clones, 85% to 95% recorded once. The chain has TRBV29-1 and TRBJ1-2; 7 bases agree with TRBD1. This TCR derives from a man in his late teens or twenties in good health. Some clones in this sample may be carry-over from other donors' samples. The sample was naive CD8+ T cells from PBMCs. The chain's CDR3 is CSVTPKQGTYGYTF. Here the CDR3 DNA reads TGCAGCGTGACACCTAAACAGGGGACCTATGGCTACACCTTC.